A selection of T cell receptor beta chains follows, all from one sample in a study of control samples from healthy donors and cancer patients. This table comes from immunoSEQ multiplex PCR, and its TCRdb copy is limited to in-frame clones, with some not included. This sample has about 82,000 clones, with around 94% found just once. Material: blood. The receptors originated from a woman aged 18-29 years in good health. Each CDR3 is given with its conserved first and last residue. Fields, in order: clone size, D gene, J gene, V gene, CDR3 DNA, CDR3 protein. D genes are given only for firm matches. Some rows mark clone size as missing; the rest say once, few, many or name a class of expanded clone.

>.|.|TRBJ1-5|TRBV27
TGTGCCAGCAGTTTAATGGCCGGGGGGCATCAGCCCCAGCATTTT
CASSLMAGGHQPQHF
>.|TRBD1|TRBJ1-6|TRBV27
TGTGCCAGCAGTAGGGGACAGGAGAATTCACCCCTCCACTTT
CASSRGQENSPLHF
>.|.|TRBJ1-6|TRBV27
TGTGCCAGCAGTGGACCCGGCGGGTCACCCCTCCACTTT
CASSGPGGSPLHF
>.|.|TRBJ1-3|TRBV2
TGTGCCAGCAGTGAAGGTCAGGGCTCTGGAAACACCATATATTTT
CASSEGQGSGNTIYF
>.|.|TRBJ2-5|TRBV29-1
TGCAGCGTTGAAGCTTGGCAGAGGGAGACCCAGTACTTC
CSVEAWQRETQYF
>once|.|TRBJ1-3|TRBV5-4
TGTGCCAGCAGCAGGAAGGGACCTACTGAAGGAAACACCATATATTTT
CASSRKGPTEGNTIYF
>once|TRBD1|TRBJ1-4|TRBV2
TGTGCCCGATCCGTTAGACAGGGGGTTGAAAAACTGTTTTTT
CARSVRQGVEKLFF
>.|.|TRBJ1-1|TRBV4-2
TGTGCCAGCATTTCTACGCCTCTGGTGAACACTGAAGCTTTCTTT
CASISTPLVNTEAFF
>few|.|TRBJ2-6|TRBV28
TGTGCCAGCAGTTTGGCTGAATCTGGGGCCAACGTCCTGACTTTC
CASSLAESGANVLTF
>once|.|TRBJ1-2|TRBV6-4
TGTGCCAGCTCAGTCCGGGATACCAACTATGGCTACACCTTC
CASSVRDTNYGYTF
>.|.|TRBJ2-1|TRBV7-8
TGTGCCAGCAGCTCTTCGCAGGTTGTCCACAATGAGCAGTTCTTC
CASSSSQVVHNEQFF
>.|TRBD1|TRBJ2-3|TRBV5-4
TGTGCCAGCAGCCGACAGGGGATCAACGGGGATACGCAGTATTTT
CASSRQGINGDTQYF
>once|.|TRBJ2-2|TRBV28
TGTGCCAGCAGTTTGCCCGCAGGTGATTATTCCAATGAGAACACCGGGGAGCTGTTTTTT
CASSLPAGDYSNENTGELFF
>once|.|TRBJ1-3|TRBV15
TGTGCCACCAGCAGAGATTCAGTGCTCTCTGGAAACACCATATATTTT
CATSRDSVLSGNTIYF
>.|TRBD1|TRBJ2-6|TRBV15
TGTGCCGCTCGGCCGGGACAGACCATCTCTGGGGCCAACGTCCTGACTTTC
CAARPGQTISGANVLTF
>.|.|TRBJ2-1|TRBV20-1
TGCAGTGCTAGTGGTAAGCTCTACAATGAGCAGTTCTTC
CSASGKLYNEQFF
>.|TRBD2|TRBJ2-2|TRBV10-3
TGTGCCATCAGGGTGACTAGCGGGAGGGAAGGCACCGGGGAGCTGTTTTTT
CAIRVTSGREGTGELFF
>.|.|TRBJ2-1|TRBV27
TGTGCCAGCAGTTTCCAGGGGATCTACAATGAGCAGTTCTTC
CASSFQGIYNEQFF
>.|.|TRBJ1-1|TRBV23-1
TGCGCCAGCACCTGGGGGGGTCCCGAAGCTTTCTTT
CASTWGGPEAFF
>.|.|TRBJ2-7|TRBV21-1
TGTGCCAGCAGCAAAGTAGGCGCCCCCTCCTACGAGCAGTACTTC
CASSKVGAPSYEQYF
>.|.|TRBJ2-7|TRBV7-2
TGTGCCAGCAGCTTAGGGCAGGGGATTTTCTACGAGCAGTACTTC
CASSLGQGIFYEQYF
>.|TRBD1|TRBJ1-1|TRBV19
TGTGCCAGTAGTATTCAGGCCGGGACAGGATTTACTGAAGCTTTCTTT
CASSIQAGTGFTEAFF
>few|.|TRBJ1-6|TRBV6-1
TGTGCCAGCAGTGAATCATACCAGGGGTATTCACCCCTCCACTTT
CASSESYQGYSPLHF
>.|.|TRBJ1-2|TRBV2
TGTGCCAGCAGTGCACAGGGACCAAACTATGGCTACACCTTC
CASSAQGPNYGYTF
>.|TRBD1|TRBJ1-4|TRBV5-6
TGTGCCAGCAGCTTCTTGACAGGGAGGAAGGATAATGAAAAACTGTTTTTT
CASSFLTGRKDNEKLFF
>.|.|TRBJ2-1|TRBV4-1
TGCGCCAGCAGCCAAGGAGATATGGGACGGGGCTCCTACAATGAGCAGTTCTTC
CASSQGDMGRGSYNEQFF
>.|TRBD2|TRBJ2-7|TRBV7-2
TGTGCCAGCTCCTTAGCGGGGGCCTACGAGCAGTACTTC
CASSLAGAYEQYF
>.|TRBD1|TRBJ1-1|TRBV4-1
TGCGCCAGCAGCCACCCGGGACAGCGAACCACTGAAGCTTTCTTT
CASSHPGQRTTEAFF
>.|.|TRBJ2-5|TRBV28
TGTGCCAGCAGTTTAAGGGAGACCCAGTACTTC
CASSLRETQYF
>.|TRBD1|TRBJ1-2|TRBV10-3
TGTGCCATCAGTGCGGACAGGGACAGATCTAACTATGGCTACACCTTC
CAISADRDRSNYGYTF
>.|.|TRBJ2-6|TRBV19
TGTGCCAGTACGCTCCCGGGGGCTGGGGCCAACGTCCTGACTTTC
CASTLPGAGANVLTF
>.|TRBD2|TRBJ2-7|TRBV18
TGTGCCAGCTCAGTAGCGGGGGTCACCTACGAGCAGTACTTC
CASSVAGVTYEQYF
>.|TRBD2|TRBJ2-7|TRBV18
TGTGCCAGCTCACCTACGAGGAGCGGGGGATACGAGCAGTACTTC
CASSPTRSGGYEQYF
>.|TRBD1|TRBJ1-6|TRBV7-9
TGTGCCAGCAGCTTAGTGCTCACAGGGGGAAATTCACCCCTCCACTTT
CASSLVLTGGNSPLHF
>.|.|TRBJ2-4|TRBV11-2
TGTGCCAGCAGCCTAGCGACAGGGCGGATCCTCCTAGCCAAAAACATTCAGTACTTC
CASSLATGRILLAKNIQYF
>once|TRBD1|TRBJ1-2|TRBV6-2/TRBV6-3
TGTGCCAGCAGTTACTCGGAAGTCCAGGGGGCCACCGGGTTAAACTATGGCTACACCTTC
CASSYSEVQGATGLNYGYTF
>.|.|TRBJ1-5|TRBV18
TGTGCCAGCTCACCAGCGGTCAAGGATAGGCCCCAGCATTTT
CASSPAVKDRPQHF
>.|TRBD1|TRBJ2-2|TRBV27
TGTGCCAGCAGTCTCCCGACAGGGACGAACACCGGGGAGCTGTTTTTT
CASSLPTGTNTGELFF
>.|.|TRBJ2-3|TRBV9
TGTGCCAGCAGCGCCCTCGAAATGGGCCTTGATACGCAGTATTTT
CASSALEMGLDTQYF
>.|.|TRBJ1-4|TRBV28
TGTGCCAGCAGCGCCGGGTTTGAAAAACTGTTTTTT
CASSAGFEKLFF
>.|.|TRBJ2-7|TRBV28
TGTGCCAGCAGTTTTTTGGGGGACCACTACGAGCAGTACTTC
CASSFLGDHYEQYF
>.|.|TRBJ1-2|TRBV11-2
TGTGCCAGCAGCCCCCGCGGAGGGTTGGTTGGCTACACCTTC
CASSPRGGLVGYTF
>.|.|TRBJ1-2|TRBV7-2
TGTGCCAGCAGCTTAAGAGGGGGTGAATCGACGTATGGCTACACCTTC
CASSLRGGESTYGYTF
>.|.|TRBJ1-2|TRBV28
TGTGCCAGCAGGTACAGGGAGACCTATGGCTACACCTTC
CASRYRETYGYTF
>.|.|TRBJ2-7|TRBV6-5
TGTGCCAGCAGTTACTCGAAATACACTCTTACCTACGAGCAGTACTTC
CASSYSKYTLTYEQYF
>.|TRBD2|TRBJ2-1|TRBV5-1
TGCGCCAGCACATACGGGACTAGCCTATCGGAGCAGTTCTTC
CASTYGTSLSEQFF